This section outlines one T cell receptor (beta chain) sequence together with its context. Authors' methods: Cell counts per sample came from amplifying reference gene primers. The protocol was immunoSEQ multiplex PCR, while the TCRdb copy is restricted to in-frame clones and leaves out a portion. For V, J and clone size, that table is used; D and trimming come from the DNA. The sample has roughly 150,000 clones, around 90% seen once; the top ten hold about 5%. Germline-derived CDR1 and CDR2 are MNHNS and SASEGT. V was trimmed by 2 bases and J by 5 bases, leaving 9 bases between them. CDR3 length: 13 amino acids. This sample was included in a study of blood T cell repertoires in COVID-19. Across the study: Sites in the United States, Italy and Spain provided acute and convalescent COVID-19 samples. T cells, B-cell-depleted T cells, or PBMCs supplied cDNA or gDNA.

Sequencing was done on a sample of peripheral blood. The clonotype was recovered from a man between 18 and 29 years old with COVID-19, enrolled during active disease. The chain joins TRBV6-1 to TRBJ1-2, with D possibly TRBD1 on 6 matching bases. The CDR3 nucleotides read TGTGCCAGCAGTGAACAGGGGAAATATGGCTACACCTTC. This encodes CASSEQGKYGYTF.